The 5 T cell receptor beta chains listed next were all sequenced from one sample in a study of identical twins. In TCRdb, the 5' RACE reads were re-called with MiXCR into one record per CDR3 protein. The sample has about 190,000 distinct CDR3 sequences; 15% to 20% are singletons. These same records also appear under a second study, on T cells expressing NK-cell markers.

The sample comprised CD8+ T cells sorted from blood. These receptors originate from a woman aged 18-29 years in good health.

This clonotype was observed many times. V and J are TRBV6-5 and TRBJ2-7; tentatively, D is TRBD1 (5 bases). With 10 bases removed from V and 3 bases from J, the gap between germline ends came to 10 bases. CDR1 and CDR2 from the germline V gene are MNHEY and SVGAGI. This CDR3 is built from 11 residues. The chain's CDR3 is CATKGLYEQYF. As DNA, the CDR3 is TGTGCCACCAAGGGGCTCTACGAGCAGTACTTC.

This clonotype appeared a few times. J is TRBJ2-5 and V is TRBV7-9; maybe TRBD2 (6 bases). Germline CDR1 SEHNR, CDR2 FQNEAQ (reference sequence). Deletions cut 3 bases from V and 5 bases from J, with 19 bases between. The CDR3 totals 16 residues. CDR3 amino acids: CASSFAASGFRETQYF. The CDR3 DNA reads TGTGCCAGCAGCTTCGCGGCGAGCGGGTTTAGGGAGACCCAGTACTTC.

The genes are TRBV29-1 and TRBJ2-1; 7 bases are shared with TRBD2. This CDR3 is built from 15 residues. In germline, CDR1 is SQVTM, CDR2 ANQGSEA. Trimming cost V 5 bases and J 5 bases; bases outside gene matches: 12. As DNA, the CDR3 is TGCAGCGTTAGGCTAGCGGAGAGGGTTAACAATGAGCAGTTCTTC. This sequence encodes CSVRLAERVNNEQFF.

The chain uses TRBV27 and TRBJ2-2, with a tentative D call TRBD1 (5 bases). This CDR3 spans 16 amino acids. Trimming stripped 1 base from V and 6 bases from J, with 15 bases between. The germline CDR1 and CDR2 sequences are MNHEY and SMNVEV (reference sequence). The CDR3 is CASSLLWGEVPGELFF. DNA of the CDR3: TGTGCCAGCAGTTTATTGTGGGGCGAGGTTCCCGGGGAGCTGTTTTTT.

The sample holds a few counts of this clonotype. The chain joins TRBV7-8 to TRBJ1-1; the match to TRBD1 covers 7 bases. The CDR3 contains 15 residues. The V segment lost 5 bases and the J segment 1 base; nucleotides outside the gene matches: 7. The germline gives CDR1 SGHVS, CDR2 FQNEAQ. The CDR3 bases are TGTGCCAGCAGCCCAAGCGAGGGGGCGAACACTGAAGCTTTCTTT. It specifies CASSPSEGANTEAFF.